One sample yielded the 6 T cell receptor beta chains listed below, sequenced in a study of blood T cell repertoires in COVID-19. TCRdb's table, derived via immunoSEQ multiplex PCR, lists solely in-frame clones and lacks some. Of around 180,000 clones in the sample, roughly 91% are singletons; the top ten hold about 4.5%. Sequencing was performed on peripheral blood. All receptors come from a human donor in a cohort sampled during active COVID-19.

This chain uses TRBV7-2 with TRBJ1-2; D remains ambiguous. V lost 5 bases to trimming and J lost 0 bases, with 16 bases between them. The CDR3 has 16 amino acids. Germline V gene lookup returns CDR1 SGHTA and CDR2 FQGNSA. CDR3 DNA: TGTGCCAGCAGCCCCACGGCCGCCCAGGCTAACTATGGCTACACCTTC. This codes for CASSPTAAQANYGYTF.

The chain links TRBV29-1 to TRBJ1-1; 8 bases agree with TRBD1. Per the germline V gene, CDR1 is SQVTM and CDR2 is ANQGSEA. V trimming: 6 bases; J trimming: 1 base; junction bases outside the gene matches: 4. The CDR3 is 13 residues long. CDR3 loop: CSVGGTGNTEAFF. CDR3 in DNA: TGCAGCGTCGGGGGGACAGGGAACACTGAAGCTTTCTTT. Full variable domain (remainder filled in from reference TRBV29-1 and TRBJ1-1): SAVISQKPSRDICQRGTSLTIQCQVDSQVTMMFWYRQQPGQSLTLIATANQGSEATYESGFVIDKFPISRPNLTFSTLTVSNMSPEDSSIYLCSVGGTGNTEAFFGQGTRLTVV.

This sequence joins TRBV5-4 and TRBJ2-5; TRBD1 agrees at 9 bases. Germline lookup yields CDR1 SGHNT and CDR2 YYREEE (reference sequence). CDR3 length: 15 residues. Trimming removed 0 bases from V and 4 bases from J; junction bases left unmatched: 4. The CDR3 region has the DNA TGTGCCAGCAGCTTGGGACAGGGGGGCCCAGAGACCCAGTACTTC. It encodes CASSLGQGGPETQYF.

The chain recombines TRBV5-1 with TRBJ2-2; the D gene is possibly TRBD1 (6 bases). Trimming took off 2 bases at V and 0 bases at J, with 11 bases between the two ends. This CDR3 contains 16 residues. Germline V lookup: CDR1 SGHRS, CDR2 YFSETQ. The CDR3 DNA reads as TGCGCCAGCAGCTTAACAGGGAGTGCGAACACCGGGGAGCTGTTTTTT. Translated, it gives CASSLTGSANTGELFF.

This chain joins TRBV3-1 (or the pseudogene TRBV3-2) and TRBJ1-2, with D maybe TRBD1 (5 bases). The CDR3 extends over 13 amino acids. Trimming removed 5 bases at V and 4 bases at J, with 11 bases between. CDR1 is LGHDT, CDR2 YNNKEL, per germline (reference sequence). The CDR3 DNA sequence: TGTGCCAGCAGCTTCAGACAGTTCTATGGCTACACCTTC. As protein: CASSFRQFYGYTF.

In this sample, this clone turned up a few times. The gene calls are TRBV7-9 and TRBJ2-2, with a possible D match to TRBD1 (6 bases). The CDR3 extends over 13 amino acids. Per germline, CDR1 SEHNR and CDR2 FQNEAQ (reference sequence). Trimming pared 4 bases from V and 13 bases from J, leaving 16 bases between. CDR3: CASSSPGDLGLFF. CDR3 in DNA: TGTGCCAGCAGCTCCCCAGGGGATTTAGGGCTGTTTTTT.